Listed below are T cell receptor beta chains from one sample, sequenced in a study of technical replicates of blood from several donors. The protocol was immunoSEQ multiplex PCR, while the TCRdb copy is restricted to in-frame clones and leaves out a portion. The data contain some 80,000 clones, around nine tenths of them seen just once; the ten biggest clones take up about 0.23%. The sequenced sample consisted of T cells isolated from PBMCs. The receptors shown here come from a human donor in good health. CDR3s include the opening cysteine and the closing phenylalanine or tryptophan. Each record gives: CDR3 length, D gene, V gene, clone size, J gene, CDR3 protein, CDR3 DNA. A D gene is named only where the DNA matches it firmly. Clone size, where shown, is once, few, many, or a class for clones that have expanded.

>15|TRBD2|TRBV29-1|-|TRBJ2-5
CSVLRTSGNGETQYF
TGCAGCGTTCTCCGGACTAGCGGGAATGGAGAGACCCAGTACTTC
>15|TRBD2|TRBV2|-|TRBJ2-1
CASSEWTSGNNEQFF
TGTGCCAGCAGTGAATGGACTAGTGGGAACAATGAGCAGTTCTTC
>15|-|TRBV10-3|-|TRBJ2-1
CATARIVGDYNEQFF
TGTGCCACCGCCCGGATAGTAGGGGACTACAATGAGCAGTTCTTC
>15|TRBD2|TRBV28|-|TRBJ2-1
CASSLGLAGVHEQFF
TGTGCCAGCAGCCTCGGACTAGCGGGAGTCCATGAGCAGTTCTTC
>13|-|TRBV29-1|-|TRBJ2-6
CSVIEAGANVLTF
TGCAGCGTTATCGAGGCTGGGGCCAACGTCCTGACTTTC
>13|-|TRBV11-2|-|TRBJ2-5
CASTPSVRETQYF
TGTGCCAGCACCCCCTCGGTGAGAGAGACCCAGTACTTC
>19|TRBD2|TRBV10-1|-|TRBJ2-1
CASSEFAGTSGRVGNEQFF
TGCGCCAGCAGTGAGTTTGCCGGGACTAGCGGGAGGGTTGGCAATGAGCAGTTCTTC
>14|-|TRBV4-1|-|TRBJ2-7
CASSQVVIGAEQYF
TGCGCCAGCAGCCAAGTTGTTATAGGGGCCGAGCAGTACTTC
>14|TRBD2|TRBV7-2|-|TRBJ2-7
CASSFQRGAGEQYF
TGTGCCAGCAGCTTCCAGCGGGGGGCTGGCGAGCAGTACTTC
>16|-|TRBV7-9|-|TRBJ2-1
CASSSERAPRHNEQFF
TGTGCCAGCAGCTCGGAGAGGGCTCCTCGCCACAATGAGCAGTTCTTC
>14|TRBD2|TRBV2|once|TRBJ2-7
CASSELAGDYEQYF
TGTGCCAGCAGTGAACTAGCGGGGGACTACGAGCAGTACTTC
>15|TRBD2|TRBV6-5|-|TRBJ2-5
CASTRLAGGPETQYF
TGTGCCAGCACCCGACTAGCGGGAGGGCCGGAGACCCAGTACTTC
>17|-|TRBV27|-|TRBJ2-2
CASRHRVGYGNTGELFF
TGTGCCAGCAGACACAGGGTGGGGTATGGGAACACCGGGGAGCTGTTTTTT
>15|TRBD2|TRBV6-5|-|TRBJ2-7
CASSGEGTSGNEQYF
TGTGCCAGCAGCGGGGAAGGGACTAGCGGAAACGAGCAGTACTTC
>16|-|TRBV5-1|-|TRBJ1-6
CASSLDSPDYNSPLHF
TGCGCCAGCAGCTTGGACAGTCCCGACTATAATTCACCCCTCCACTTT
>13|-|TRBV7-9|-|TRBJ2-2
CASSLGGFGELFF
TGTGCCAGCAGCTTAGGCGGCTTCGGGGAGCTGTTTTTT